The 19 T cell receptor beta chains below come from one sample, sequenced in a study of blood T cell repertoires in COVID-19. Produced via immunoSEQ multiplex PCR; TCRdb's table is partial and in-frame only. The data show fewer than 200,000 clones, 80% to 90% seen once. The specimen sequenced was PBMCs or T cells enriched from blood (not recorded which). The receptor set was obtained from a woman in her fifties or sixties in a cohort exposed to, infected with or recovered from COVID-19 (not recorded which).

The chain links TRBV18 to TRBJ2-1, with TRBD2 matching over 8 bases. V shed 1 base, J shed 8 bases, and the junction held 10 bases outside the gene matches. Germline V gene data show CDR1 as KGHSH and CDR2 as LQKENI. This CDR3 has 16 amino acids. DNA for the CDR3: TGTGCCAGCTCACCACTTGGACTAGCCGGGGGGGATGAGCAGTTCTTC. Amino acid sequence: CASSPLGLAGGDEQFF.

The chain has TRBV5-8 and TRBJ1-6; TRBD1 is a possible D gene (6 bases). The V end lost 3 bases, the J end lost 0 bases, and 10 bases lay between the germline ends. Germline loops: CDR1 SGHTS, CDR2 YDEGEE. This CDR3 comprises 16 residues. DNA of the CDR3: TGTGCCAGCAGCTCCTACAGGGACTCCTATAATTCACCCCTCCACTTT. Protein product: CASSSYRDSYNSPLHF. Complete variable domain (other parts from reference TRBV5-8 and TRBJ1-6): EAGVTQSPTHLIKTRGQQATLRCSPISGHTSVYWYQQALGLGLQFLLWYDEGEERNRGNFPPRFSGRQFPNYSSELNVNALELEDSALYLCASSSYRDSYNSPLHFGNGTRLTVT.

The V and J genes are TRBV18 and TRBJ2-5, with 12 nucleotides matching TRBD1. This CDR3 is built from 15 residues. The V gene end was trimmed by 3 bases and the J gene end by 5 bases; junction bases not matched to a gene: 4. CDR1 and CDR2 from the germline V gene are KGHSH and LQKENI. In nucleotides, the CDR3 is TGTGCCAGCTCACCCGGGACAGGGGGCAGGGAGACCCAGTACTTC. Encoded protein: CASSPGTGGRETQYF.

The chain joins TRBV4-2 to TRBJ2-1; 12 positions agree with TRBD2. From germline, CDR1 is LGHNA and CDR2 YNFKEQ. V was pared by 0 bases and J by 0 bases, with 9 bases of the junction left unmatched. The CDR3 covers 20 residues. CDR3 in amino acids: CASSQDFRTSGISSYNEQFF. CDR3 nucleotide sequence: TGTGCCAGCAGCCAAGATTTCCGGACTAGCGGGATTAGCTCCTACAATGAGCAGTTCTTC.

The rearrangement uses TRBV5-5 and TRBJ1-1; D gene uncertain. The CDR3 extends over 15 amino acids. Trimming stripped 0 bases from V and 2 bases from J, with 11 bases between. Per germline, CDR1 SGHKS and CDR2 YYEKEE (reference sequence). The CDR3 region is CASSLVVAANTEAFF. The CDR3 DNA reads as TGTGCCAGCAGCTTGGTTGTAGCGGCCAACACTGAAGCTTTCTTT. The variable domain in full, completed from reference TRBV5-5 and TRBJ1-1, reads DAGVTQSPTHLIKTRGQQVTLRCSPISGHKSVSWYQQVLGQGPQFIFQYYEKEERGRGNFPDRFSARQFPNYSSELNVNALLLGDSALYLCASSLVVAANTEAFFGQGTRLTVV.

The chain carries TRBV5-1 and TRBJ2-1; unclear D gene. The germline V gene has CDR1 SGHRS and CDR2 YFSETQ. The CDR3 length is 16 residues. V was cut by 4 bases and J by 0 bases, with 14 bases left in between. The CDR3, as DNA: TGCGCCAGCAGCCCCCAGAGCGCGATCTCCTACAATGAGCAGTTCTTC. Translated: CASSPQSAISYNEQFF.

The table lists this clone with a few counts. This sequence joins TRBV2 and TRBJ1-6; D gene ambiguous. V gave up 3 bases and J gave up 4 bases, with 10 bases separating them. Germline V gene lookup returns CDR1 SNHLY and CDR2 FYNNEI. The CDR3 spans 15 residues. The CDR3 region is CASSDVAAYNSPLHF. In DNA form, the CDR3 reads TGTGCCAGCAGTGATGTTGCGGCTTATAATTCACCCCTCCACTTT.

This chain uses TRBV7-6 with TRBJ1-1, with D hard to call. CDR3 length equals 15 residues. The germline gives CDR1 SGHVS, CDR2 FNYEAQ. Trimming removed 1 base at V and 1 base at J, with 10 bases between. Here the CDR3 DNA reads TGTGCCAGCAGCTTAGGGACTGGAAAGAACACTGAAGCTTTCTTT. Its translation: CASSLGTGKNTEAFF.

The chain couples TRBV3-1 (or the pseudogene TRBV3-2) to TRBJ2-3, with a weak D call TRBD1 (5 bases). The V and J ends lost 4 bases and 1 base respectively, with 15 bases between them. The V gene's germline CDR1 is LGHDT and CDR2 YNNKEL (reference sequence). This CDR3 is built from 16 residues. The CDR3 DNA reads TGTGCCAGCAGCCCCGTTGGGGCGTCTCGCACAGATACGCAGTATTTT. Its protein product is CASSPVGASRTDTQYF.

V usage is TRBV28 and J usage is TRBJ1-2; D is possibly TRBD1 (5 bases). The CDR3 is 15 residues long. V lost 5 bases, J lost 2 bases, and 15 bases lay in between. Germline-derived CDR1 and CDR2 are MDHEN and SYDVKM. The CDR3 nucleotides are TGTGCCAGCAGTCCTCCGGGGCGGGGGAACTATGGCTACACCTTC. Translation: CASSPPGRGNYGYTF.

The chain couples TRBV11-2 to TRBJ2-5; D is undetermined. CDR3 length equals 15 residues. CDR1 SGHAT and CDR2 FQNNGV come from the germline V gene. V lost 3 bases to trimming and J lost 5 bases, with 16 bases between them. CDR3 sequence reads: CASSFQVELEETQYF. CDR3 DNA: TGTGCCAGCAGCTTCCAGGTAGAGCTCGAGGAGACCCAGTACTTC.

In its sample, this clone was seen a few times. The V call is TRBV24-1, the J call TRBJ2-3; 11 positions match TRBD1. V dropped 4 bases and J dropped 5; count of bases not matched to a gene: 7. Germline V gene sequence: CDR1 KGHDR, CDR2 SFDVKD. The CDR3 has 16 amino acids. CDR3 sequence reads: CATSDPGQGARDTQYF. The CDR3 DNA is TGTGCCACCAGTGACCCCGGACAGGGGGCTAGAGATACGCAGTATTTT.

This chain uses TRBV7-8 with TRBJ2-7, with a weak D call TRBD2 (6 bases). V was cut by 0 bases and J by 5 bases, with 14 bases left in between. CDR3 length equals 15 residues. Germline V gene data show CDR1 as SGHVS and CDR2 as FQNEAQ. CDR3 sequence: CASSLANLAYDEQYF. The CDR3 region has the DNA TGTGCCAGCAGCTTAGCTAACCTAGCGTATGACGAGCAGTACTTC.

The gene calls are TRBV2 and TRBJ2-1, with D hard to call. Germline values: CDR1 SNHLY, CDR2 FYNNEI. The CDR3 totals 16 residues. Trimming removed 6 bases at V and 3 bases at J, with 18 bases between. CDR3 DNA sequence: TGTGCCAGCAGAAACTCACCCCCCGAATTCTACAATGAGCAGTTCTTC. Translation: CASRNSPPEFYNEQFF.

J is TRBJ1-3 and V is TRBV5-4; 8 bases agree with TRBD1. Germline V gives CDR1 SGHNT, CDR2 YYREEE (reference sequence). The CDR3 loop spans 17 amino acids. The trim removed 1 base at V and 0 bases at J, leaving 6 bases unmatched. The CDR3 nucleotides read TGTGCCAGCAGCTTGCGGGGGACAGGCTACTCTGGAAACACCATATATTTT. Its translation is CASSLRGTGYSGNTIYF.

This clone was counted only a few times. The chain has TRBV28 and TRBJ1-2; weak D call: TRBD1 (5 bases). Trimming removed 5 bases from V and 4 bases from J, with 20 bases in between. Germline-derived CDR1 and CDR2 are MDHEN and SYDVKM. The CDR3 sequence is 16 residues long. For the CDR3, the DNA is TGTGCCAGCAGTGGAAATCGGGGGGGGGTAGGCTATGGCTACACCTTC. This translates into CASSGNRGGVGYGYTF.

This sequence joins TRBV7-2 and TRBJ2-7, with 7 bases that match TRBD2. Per germline, CDR1 SGHTA and CDR2 FQGNSA. CDR3 size: 14 residues. V shed 0 bases and J 3 bases; nucleotides not matched to a gene: 2. CDR3 sequence: CASSLASGLYEQYF. The CDR3 DNA reads as TGTGCCAGCAGCTTAGCTAGCGGGCTCTACGAGCAGTACTTC. Based on the CDR3 plus reference TRBV7-2 and TRBJ2-7, the full variable domain is GAGVSQSPSNKVTEKGKDVELRCDPISGHTALYWYRQSLGQGLEFLIYFQGNSAPDKSGLPSDRFSAERTGGSVSTLTIQRTQQEDSAVYLCASSLASGLYEQYFGPGTRLTVT.

DNA for the CDR3: TGTGCCAGCAGCCGAGACCTCATCGCGGGCGCTGAAGCTTTCTTT. This translates into CASSRDLIAGAEAFF. The chain carries TRBV14 and TRBJ1-1; D is unresolved. The CDR3 has 15 amino acids. Looked up from germline, CDR1 is SGHDN and CDR2 is FVKESK. V was shortened by 4 bases and J by 6 bases, with 18 bases between the two germline ends.

The chain combines TRBV19 with TRBJ2-5; 7 bases fit TRBD1. This CDR3 has 13 amino acids. The V and J ends lost 8 bases and 4 bases, in that order; junction bases with no gene match: 7. Germline V gene sequence: CDR1 LNHDA, CDR2 SQIVND (reference sequence). CDR3: CASEGASRETQYF. DNA for the CDR3: TGTGCCAGTGAGGGGGCCTCAAGAGAGACCCAGTACTTC.